The source of this T cell receptor beta chain is a study of cytomegalovirus exposure and HLA in healthy donors. Study-wide results and caveats: TCR association rates varied by HLA locus in a later analysis, with DRB1 highest and HLA-C lowest. A list of approximately 160 TCR beta chains associated with cytomegalovirus was given.

PCR used 60 Vbeta primers and 13 Jbeta primers. The assay was immunoSEQ multiplex PCR, and TCRdb's table has in-frame clones only and misses some. The table includes around 140,000 clones, around 70% detected once. This clone was seen a single time. Its antigen is unknown. Specimen: PBMCs. The TCR sequence derives from a male donor in good health and CMV-seronegative.

The CDR3, as DNA: TGTGCCAGCAGCTTAGCGCCCGGAGACCCCACAGATACGCAGTATTTT. Translation: CASSLAPGDPTDTQYF. This chain connects TRBV11-1 to TRBJ2-3; the D is unclear. V was cut by 0 bases and J by 2 bases, with 12 bases left in between. In germline, CDR1 is SGHAT, CDR2 FQDESV (reference sequence). The CDR3 is 16 amino acids.